This T cell receptor beta chain was captured by sequencing in a study of cytomegalovirus exposure and HLA in healthy donors. About the research overall: An earlier analysis identified 100 million to 130 million unique TCR beta sequences in about 200 million T cells. Whole-study findings and limits: Using a false discovery rate of 0.05, a later analysis showed that some 16,000 TCR beta sequences were associated with HLA alleles.

Germline values: CDR1 SQVTM, CDR2 ANQGSEA. This CDR3 spans 10 amino acids. Trimming cost V 7 bases and J 5 bases, with 8 bases left between them. PCR was performed using 60 Vbeta and 13 Jbeta primers. Source study methods: About 10 million of tens of millions of unique TCR beta chains were shared, per a later count. Libraries were prepared by immunoSEQ multiplex PCR; TCRdb keeps only in-frame clonotypes and omits some of them. That table furnishes V, J and clone size, whereas the DNA furnished D and trimming. The sample shows about 200,000 clones, approximately 79% of them seen only once. In regard to this clone: Its specificity is not known.

The sequence was obtained from a man aged 50-60 years in good health and CMV-seronegative. The chain couples TRBV29-1 to TRBJ2-5, with D possibly TRBD2 on 5 matching bases. Sequencing was done on a sample of PBMCs. The CDR3 region is CSAGKETQYF. For the CDR3, the DNA is TGCAGCGCCGGGAAGGAGACCCAGTACTTC.